The rows below give T cell receptor beta chains drawn from one sample of a study of cytomegalovirus exposure and HLA in healthy donors. Sequencing used immunoSEQ multiplex PCR; TCRdb keeps in-frame clones, though not all of them. The sample consists of about 220,000 clones, about 81% of them appearing once. Sequencing was performed on PBMCs. All receptors come from a woman in her thirties or forties in good health and CMV-seropositive. Each CDR3 is given with its conserved first and last residue. Each record gives: clone size, J gene, V gene, CDR3 length, D gene, CDR3 protein, CDR3 DNA. The D gene is left open where the match is weak. Not every row has a clone size; where given, it reads once, few, many or a size class.

size: .; J: TRBJ2-5; V: TRBV2; length: 15; D: TRBD2; CDR3: CASSWQELAKETQYF; DNA: TGTGCCAGCAGTTGGCAGGAACTAGCGAAAGAGACCCAGTACTTC
size: few; J: TRBJ2-7; V: TRBV7-3; length: 12; D: .; CDR3: CASSSGVYEQYF; DNA: TGTGCCAGCAGCTCCGGGGTTTACGAGCAGTACTTC
size: .; J: TRBJ2-7; V: TRBV11-2; length: 14; D: TRBD1; CDR3: CASSLDHRGYEQYF; DNA: TGTGCCAGCAGCTTAGATCACAGGGGCTACGAGCAGTACTTC
size: .; J: TRBJ2-7; V: TRBV11-1; length: 16; D: .; CDR3: CASSLALATSKYEQYF; DNA: TGTGCCAGCAGCTTAGCGCTAGCTACTTCCAAGTACGAGCAGTACTTC
size: few; J: TRBJ2-3; V: TRBV18; length: 15; D: .; CDR3: CASSPQPGLRDTQYF; DNA: TGTGCCAGCTCACCACAGCCGGGACTTCGAGATACGCAGTATTTT
size: .; J: TRBJ2-3; V: TRBV4-2; length: 15; D: TRBD1; CDR3: CASSQPGQSTDTQYF; DNA: TGTGCCAGCAGCCAACCGGGACAGAGCACAGATACGCAGTATTTT
size: .; J: TRBJ2-5; V: TRBV4-3; length: 14; D: TRBD1; CDR3: CASSQGQGKETQYF; DNA: TGCGCCAGCAGCCAAGGACAGGGAAAAGAGACCCAGTACTTC
size: .; J: TRBJ2-7; V: TRBV7-8; length: 13; D: .; CDR3: CASSLSVSYEQYF; DNA: TGTGCCAGCAGCTTAAGCGTATCCTACGAGCAGTACTTC
size: .; J: TRBJ2-1; V: TRBV6-5; length: 15; D: TRBD2; CDR3: CASSYGGGPKNEQFF; DNA: TGTGCCAGCAGTTACGGGGGAGGGCCAAAAAATGAGCAGTTCTTC
size: .; J: TRBJ2-3; V: TRBV9; length: 17; D: TRBD2; CDR3: CASSARSGGTSTDTQYF; DNA: TGTGCCAGCAGCGCAAGAAGCGGGGGGACTAGCACAGATACGCAGTATTTT
size: few; J: TRBJ2-7; V: TRBV4-3; length: 14; D: .; CDR3: CASSQEQGSTEQYF; DNA: TGCGCCAGCAGCCAAGAGCAAGGTAGCACCGAGCAGTACTTC
size: .; J: TRBJ2-7; V: TRBV2; length: 14; D: TRBD2; CDR3: CATQTSGSSYEQYF; DNA: TGTGCCACCCAGACTAGCGGGAGCTCCTACGAGCAGTACTTC
size: few; J: TRBJ2-7; V: TRBV10-3; length: 16; D: TRBD2; CDR3: CAISEGLADLGYEQYF; DNA: TGTGCCATCAGTGAGGGACTAGCGGATTTAGGATACGAGCAGTACTTC
size: .; J: TRBJ1-2; V: TRBV11-3; length: 13; D: .; CDR3: CASSPAADYGYTF; DNA: TGTGCCAGCAGCCCTGCGGCAGACTATGGCTACACCTTC
size: .; J: TRBJ1-2; V: TRBV16; length: 14; D: .; CDR3: CASSQSPGSYGYTF; DNA: TGTGCCAGCAGCCAATCACCGGGGAGCTATGGCTACACCTTC
size: .; J: TRBJ1-2; V: TRBV5-6; length: 15; D: TRBD1; CDR3: CASSSGTGIIYGYTF; DNA: TGTGCCAGCAGCTCCGGGACAGGGATTATCTATGGCTACACCTTC
size: .; J: TRBJ1-2; V: TRBV19; length: 15; D: TRBD1; CDR3: CASYFRQGTNYGYTF; DNA: TGTGCCAGTTATTTTCGACAGGGAACTAACTATGGCTACACCTTC
size: .; J: TRBJ1-2; V: TRBV27; length: 13; D: .; CDR3: CASSLGASYGYTF; DNA: TGTGCCAGCAGTTTAGGGGCGAGCTATGGCTACACCTTC
size: .; J: TRBJ1-2; V: TRBV2; length: 13; D: .; CDR3: CASSEEGRYGYTF; DNA: TGTGCCAGCAGTGAAGAGGGGCGGTATGGCTACACCTTC
size: .; J: TRBJ2-5; V: TRBV5-1; length: 14; D: .; CDR3: CASSSWTGRETQYF; DNA: TGCGCCAGCAGCTCCTGGACGGGGAGGGAGACCCAGTACTTC
size: once; J: TRBJ2-1; V: TRBV2; length: 14; D: TRBD2; CDR3: CASKGTSGGGEQFF; DNA: TGTGCCAGCAAAGGGACTAGCGGGGGGGGTGAGCAGTTCTTC
size: .; J: TRBJ2-5; V: TRBV5-1; length: 14; D: .; CDR3: CASSLTTRQETQYF; DNA: TGCGCCAGCAGCTTGACTACCAGACAAGAGACCCAGTACTTC
size: .; J: TRBJ2-6; V: TRBV7-2; length: 13; D: .; CDR3: CASSSRRANVLTF; DNA: TGTGCCAGCAGCTCCAGGAGGGCCAACGTCCTGACTTTC
size: .; J: TRBJ1-1; V: TRBV5-1; length: 15; D: TRBD1; CDR3: CASSSGTGHATEAFF; DNA: TGCGCCAGCAGCTCCGGGACAGGCCACGCCACTGAAGCTTTCTTT
size: .; J: TRBJ2-7; V: TRBV28; length: 15; D: .; CDR3: CASTPGSAQLYEQYF; DNA: TGTGCCAGCACCCCCGGAAGCGCGCAGTTGTACGAGCAGTACTTC
size: few; J: TRBJ2-3; V: TRBV5-1; length: 17; D: TRBD2; CDR3: CASSWGTSDQITDTQYF; DNA: TGCGCCAGCAGCTGGGGGACTAGCGACCAAATCACAGATACGCAGTATTTT
size: .; J: TRBJ1-3; V: TRBV6-1; length: 15; D: .; CDR3: CASRITEDSGNTIYF; DNA: TGTGCCAGCAGGATCACCGAGGACTCTGGAAACACCATATATTTT
size: once; J: TRBJ2-2; V: TRBV2; length: 16; D: .; CDR3: CASSLIGQTNTGELFF; DNA: TGTGCCAGCAGTTTAATCGGACAGACGAACACCGGGGAGCTGTTTTTT
size: once; J: TRBJ2-1; V: TRBV27; length: 14; D: .; CDR3: CASSRGSSYNEQFF; DNA: TGTGCCAGCAGTCGCGGCAGCTCCTACAATGAGCAGTTCTTC
size: .; J: TRBJ2-7; V: TRBV9; length: 14; D: .; CDR3: CASSAGGGTYEQYF; DNA: TGTGCCAGCAGCGCCGGGGGAGGTACCTACGAGCAGTACTTC
size: .; J: TRBJ1-6; V: TRBV25-1; length: 12; D: .; CDR3: CASSFSGPTLHF; DNA: TGTGCCAGCAGTTTTTCAGGGCCGACCCTCCACTTT
size: few; J: TRBJ1-3; V: TRBV4-2; length: 15; D: TRBD1; CDR3: CASSQSTGLGNTIYF; DNA: TGTGCCAGCAGCCAATCGACAGGGCTAGGAAACACCATATATTTT
size: .; J: TRBJ1-1; V: TRBV7-3; length: 15; D: TRBD1; CDR3: CASSLTRTGNTEAFF; DNA: TGTGCCAGCAGCTTAACTCGGACAGGCAACACTGAAGCTTTCTTT
size: medium-sized; J: TRBJ2-7; V: TRBV25-1; length: 16; D: .; CDR3: CASSEFDRAGPYEQYF; DNA: TGTGCCAGCAGTGAATTCGACAGGGCGGGGCCCTACGAGCAGTACTTC
size: once; J: TRBJ2-1; V: TRBV6-5; length: 13; D: TRBD2; CDR3: CAVGAGEYNEQFF; DNA: TGTGCCGTTGGTGCGGGAGAGTACAATGAGCAGTTCTTC
size: .; J: TRBJ2-1; V: TRBV25-1; length: 16; D: .; CDR3: CASSDLFGQHYNEQFF; DNA: TGTGCCAGCAGTGACTTATTTGGGCAGCACTACAATGAGCAGTTCTTC
size: .; J: TRBJ2-1; V: TRBV30; length: 16; D: TRBD2; CDR3: CAWLTSGGRRIWEQFF; DNA: TGTGCCTGGCTGACTAGCGGGGGACGACGAATTTGGGAGCAGTTCTTC
size: once; J: TRBJ1-5; V: TRBV19; length: 17; D: TRBD1; CDR3: CASSAGQGNLYNQPQHF; DNA: TGTGCCAGTAGTGCGGGACAGGGGAACTTGTACAATCAGCCCCAGCATTTT
size: .; J: TRBJ1-2; V: TRBV2; length: 16; D: .; CDR3: CASISDSAPGIYGYTF; DNA: TGTGCCAGCATTTCGGACTCCGCCCCGGGGATATATGGCTACACCTTC
size: .; J: TRBJ1-1; V: TRBV14; length: 13; D: .; CDR3: CASSVRGITEAFF; DNA: TGTGCCAGCAGCGTTAGGGGGATCACTGAAGCTTTCTTT
size: .; J: TRBJ1-1; V: TRBV19; length: 14; D: .; CDR3: CASSPKPGNTEAFF; DNA: TGTGCCAGTAGCCCTAAGCCAGGGAACACTGAAGCTTTCTTT
size: .; J: TRBJ1-1; V: TRBV7-3; length: 10; D: .; CDR3: CASSLYEAFF; DNA: TGTGCCAGCAGCTTATATGAAGCTTTCTTT
size: .; J: TRBJ2-7; V: TRBV2; length: 14; D: TRBD2; CDR3: CASISLAGAAEQYF; DNA: TGTGCCAGCATCTCACTAGCGGGAGCGGCCGAGCAGTACTTC
size: .; J: TRBJ1-1; V: TRBV5-4; length: 16; D: TRBD1; CDR3: CASSPGLSGTGAEAFF; DNA: TGTGCCAGCAGCCCGGGTTTATCTGGGACAGGGGCTGAAGCTTTCTTT
size: .; J: TRBJ1-4; V: TRBV7-9; length: 14; D: TRBD1; CDR3: CASSRDRGFEKLFF; DNA: TGTGCCAGCAGTCGGGACAGGGGGTTTGAAAAACTGTTTTTT
size: .; J: TRBJ1-1; V: TRBV4-3; length: 14; D: .; CDR3: CASSQDKELSRAFF; DNA: TGCGCCAGCAGCCAAGATAAGGAGTTAAGCCGAGCTTTCTTT
size: .; J: TRBJ1-6; V: TRBV7-8; length: 16; D: .; CDR3: CASSLDPSSYNSPLHF; DNA: TGTGCCAGCAGCTTAGACCCTAGCTCCTATAATTCACCCCTCCACTTT
size: .; J: TRBJ2-7; V: TRBV30; length: 13; D: .; CDR3: CAWRDTSSYEQYF; DNA: TGTGCCTGGAGGGACACCAGCTCCTACGAGCAGTACTTC
size: few; J: TRBJ2-4; V: TRBV19; length: 15; D: .; CDR3: CASTGGRGAKNIQYF; DNA: TGTGCCAGTACTGGGGGGCGGGGGGCCAAAAACATTCAGTACTTC
size: .; J: TRBJ2-2; V: TRBV18; length: 16; D: TRBD2; CDR3: CASSPTGRGNSGELFF; DNA: TGTGCCAGCTCACCTACCGGGAGGGGAAATTCCGGGGAGCTGTTTTTT
size: few; J: TRBJ2-1; V: TRBV6-6; length: 14; D: .; CDR3: CASTQRASDNEQFF; DNA: TGTGCCAGCACCCAACGAGCGTCAGACAATGAGCAGTTCTTC
size: .; J: TRBJ2-2; V: TRBV5-1; length: 14; D: TRBD1; CDR3: CASSRDRAAGELFF; DNA: TGCGCCAGCAGCAGGGACAGGGCCGCCGGGGAGCTGTTTTTT
size: .; J: TRBJ2-3; V: TRBV4-1; length: 19; D: TRBD2; CDR3: CASSQGVAGGVPGTDTQYF; DNA: TGCGCCAGCAGCCAAGGGGTAGCGGGGGGGGTGCCCGGCACAGATACGCAGTATTTT
size: .; J: TRBJ2-5; V: TRBV7-8; length: 15; D: TRBD1; CDR3: CASSLGRQGPETQYF; DNA: TGTGCCAGCAGCTTAGGAAGACAGGGACCGGAGACCCAGTACTTC
size: .; J: TRBJ1-2; V: TRBV21-1; length: 16; D: .; CDR3: CASSKKRGGRDYGYTF; DNA: TGTGCCAGCAGCAAAAAGAGGGGGGGGCGCGACTATGGCTACACCTTC
size: .; J: TRBJ1-2; V: TRBV5-4; length: 13; D: .; CDR3: CASRTGVKEGYTF; DNA: TGTGCCAGCAGGACCGGGGTGAAAGAAGGCTACACCTTC
size: once; J: TRBJ2-3; V: TRBV9; length: 17; D: .; CDR3: CASSVTRRGLSTDTQYF; DNA: TGTGCCAGCAGCGTAACTCGGAGGGGACTCAGCACAGATACGCAGTATTTT